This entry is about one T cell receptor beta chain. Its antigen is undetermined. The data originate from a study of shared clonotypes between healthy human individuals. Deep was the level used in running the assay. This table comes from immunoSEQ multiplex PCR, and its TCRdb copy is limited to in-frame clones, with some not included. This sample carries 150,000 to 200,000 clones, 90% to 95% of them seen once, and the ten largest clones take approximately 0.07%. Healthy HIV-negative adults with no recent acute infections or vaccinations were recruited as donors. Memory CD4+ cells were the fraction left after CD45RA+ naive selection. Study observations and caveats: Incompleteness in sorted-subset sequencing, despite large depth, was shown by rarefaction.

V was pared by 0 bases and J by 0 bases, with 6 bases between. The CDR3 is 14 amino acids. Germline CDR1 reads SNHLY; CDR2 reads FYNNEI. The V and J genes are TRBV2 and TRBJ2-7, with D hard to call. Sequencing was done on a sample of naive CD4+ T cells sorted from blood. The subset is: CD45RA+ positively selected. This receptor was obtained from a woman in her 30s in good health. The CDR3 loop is CASSEAGHSYEQYF. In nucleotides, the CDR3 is TGTGCCAGCAGTGAAGCCGGCCACTCCTACGAGCAGTACTTC. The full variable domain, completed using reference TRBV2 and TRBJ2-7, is EPEVTQTPSHQVTQMGQEVILRCVPISNHLYFYWYRQILGQKVEFLVSFYNNEISEKSEIFDDQFSVERPDGSNFTLKIRSTKLEDSAMYFCASSEAGHSYEQYFGPGTRLTVT.